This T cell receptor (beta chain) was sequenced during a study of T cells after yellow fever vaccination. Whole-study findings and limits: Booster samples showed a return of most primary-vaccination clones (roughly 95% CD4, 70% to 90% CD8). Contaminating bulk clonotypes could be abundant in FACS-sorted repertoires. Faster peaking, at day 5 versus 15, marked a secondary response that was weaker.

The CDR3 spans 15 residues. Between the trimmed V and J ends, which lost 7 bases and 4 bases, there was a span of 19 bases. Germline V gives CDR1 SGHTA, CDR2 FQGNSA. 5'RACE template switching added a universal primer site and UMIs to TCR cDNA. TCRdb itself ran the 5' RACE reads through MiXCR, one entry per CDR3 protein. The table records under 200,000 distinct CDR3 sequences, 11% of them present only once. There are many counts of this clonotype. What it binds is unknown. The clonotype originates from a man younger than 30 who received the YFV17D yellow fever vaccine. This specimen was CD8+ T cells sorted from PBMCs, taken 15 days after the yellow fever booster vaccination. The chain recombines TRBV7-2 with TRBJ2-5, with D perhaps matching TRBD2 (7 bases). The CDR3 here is CASNSVGGPGETQYF. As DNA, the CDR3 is TGTGCCAGCAATTCCGTGGGGGGGCCGGGAGAGACCCAGTACTTC. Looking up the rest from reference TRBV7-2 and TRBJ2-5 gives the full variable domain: GAGVSQSPSNKVTEKGKDVELRCDPISGHTALYWYRQSLGQGLEFLIYFQGNSAPDKSGLPSDRFSAERTGGSVSTLTIQRTQQEDSAVYLCASNSVGGPGETQYFGPGTRLLVL.